This T cell receptor beta chain is drawn from a study of cytotoxic CD8 clonotypes in ibrutinib-treated CLL (dated by TCRdb to the early 2020s). As for the study more broadly: The cohort included roughly 15 treatment-naive and under 13 relapsed/refractory patients; 17 to 18 were IGHV unmutated. Cryopreserved peripheral blood mononuclear cells were collected at three points: before therapy, at response, and at either sustained remission or disease progression. All remission and progressive disease samples were collected while patients were still receiving ibrutinib. Samples at response were collected after a median of around twelve months of treatment, with a range of about 6 to 36 months. Responses were partial in around 25 patients and complete in 2; after median approximately 5.5 years follow-up, roughly 15 stayed in remission and approximately twelve progressed. On average, each sample had approximately 250,000 productive templates and tens of thousands of productive rearrangements. Longitudinal samples were obtainable from 26 of the 86 participants in the trial. Study-wide conclusions, independent of this receptor: Sustained-remission and progressing patients did not have matched sampling times, and lymph node repertoires were not examined. At baseline, clonality was higher than in age-matched healthy donors and showed a strong correlation with circulating CD8+ T-cell counts. Public clonotypes were rare and either shrank or stayed stable during treatment, and the rise in clonality at ibrutinib response reflected expansion of private clonotypes. An increase in clonality was observed at ibrutinib response, with clonality remaining stable during sustained remission and falling back toward baseline at progression.

On a MiSeq, deep resolution sequencing aimed for a depth between 1 in 1 million and 1 in 200,000 T cells, with each clonotype covered roughly 10x on average. The immunoSEQ hsTCRB Kit was used to generate the TCR beta libraries. The original pipeline was this. Data were analyzed with ImmunoSEQ Data Assistant and ImmunoSEQ Analyzer, with V, D and J genes assigned per IMGT definitions. Clonality, which ranges from 0 to 1, was calculated by subtracting the normalized Shannon entropy of productive rearrangement frequencies from one. Only overrepresented clonotypes making up at least 0.05% of each patient's repertoire were included in the public clonotype analysis. Some 13 age-matched healthy donor repertoires from immuneACCESS were used as controls for clonality. Not all clones reach the TCRdb copy of this immuneACCESS table, which keeps in-frame sequences only. Checked studies attribute under half of the gap to unresolved V genes and leave the rest unexplained. Clone size and V and J calls were adopted from that table, with D and trimming inferred from the DNA. For this sample the table gives around 150,000 clones, of which 70% to 85% were detected only once. About 1.9% of the sample is taken by the ten largest.

Details on this clone: It has no known antigen specificity. Per-base quality was not reported, and no clone a single base away is much larger than it.

In light of the paper, this sample's time point label describes: about a year on ibrutinib. For TCR beta library preparation, about 2.2 micrograms of genomic DNA was extracted from cryopreserved PBMCs. High-throughput TCR beta sequencing was performed on longitudinal blood samples from CLL patients receiving ibrutinib monotherapy. The patients were enrolled in a single-center, open-label phase 2 trial of ibrutinib monotherapy. The sequencing used PBMCs, collected after 12 months of ibrutinib treatment. This TCR was recovered from a human donor with chronic lymphocytic leukemia.

The sequenced DNA: TGTGCCAGCAGTCAGACTCGTTCAGACGAGCAGTACTTC. This encodes CASSQTRSDEQYF. Recombination joined TRBV28 with TRBJ2-7; the D gene remains uncertain. Reading from cysteine to phenylalanine, the CDR3 counts 13 amino acids. Only the CDR3 DNA stays, 39 bases, in frame from base 1. Taken from the germline V gene, the CDR1 and CDR2 loops are MDHEN and SYDVKM. V is pared back by 5 bases and J by 5 bases, with 13 bases lying between the germline termini.